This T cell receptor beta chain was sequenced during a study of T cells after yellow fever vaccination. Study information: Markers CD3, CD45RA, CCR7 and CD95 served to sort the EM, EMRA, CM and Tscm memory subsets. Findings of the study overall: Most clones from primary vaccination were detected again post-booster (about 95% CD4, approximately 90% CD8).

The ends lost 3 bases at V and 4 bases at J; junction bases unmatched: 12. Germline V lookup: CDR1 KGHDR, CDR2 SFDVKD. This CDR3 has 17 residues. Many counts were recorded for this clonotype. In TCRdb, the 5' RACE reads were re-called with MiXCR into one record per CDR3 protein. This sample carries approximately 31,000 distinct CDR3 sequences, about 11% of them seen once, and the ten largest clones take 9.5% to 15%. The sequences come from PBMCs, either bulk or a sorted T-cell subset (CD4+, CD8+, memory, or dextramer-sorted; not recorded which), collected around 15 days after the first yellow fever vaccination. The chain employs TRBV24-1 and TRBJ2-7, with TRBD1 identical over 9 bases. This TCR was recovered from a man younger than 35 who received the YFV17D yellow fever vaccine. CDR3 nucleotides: TGTGCCACCAGTGATCTGACTGAACAGGGGGCTAGGTACGAGCAGTACTTC. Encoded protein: CATSDLTEQGARYEQYF.